This T cell receptor (beta chain) is drawn from a study of T cells expressing NK-cell markers. Background on the study: Cells sorted as CD3+CD56+NKG2C+, CD3+CD56+NKG2C- and CD3+CD56-NKG2C+ T cells supplied the TCR beta repertoires. The authors sequenced eight donors, of whom seven were HCMV-seropositive and one was seronegative.

For each CDR3 protein, TCRdb gives one entry from its re-call of the 5' RACE reads, without DNA. The sample is made up of fewer than 400,000 distinct CDR3 sequences, and the top ten hold 5% to 5.5% of it. CDR3 length: 15 residues. CDR1 and CDR2 (germline): DFQATT, SNEGSKA (reference sequence). Material for sequencing was blood T cells: a sorted CD56 or NKG2C T cell subset, CD4+ or CD8+ T cells, or bulk PBMC T cells (not recorded which). The origin of this receptor is a man aged 18-69 years in good health. The gene calls are TRBV20-1 and TRBJ2-1; lacking DNA, the TRBD1 call made by TCRdb goes unchecked. CDR3 protein: CSARRDRGTYNEQFF.